This T cell receptor beta chain originates from a study of shared clonotypes between healthy human individuals. This clone was observed a handful of times. Over several immunoSEQ plates, each subset's genomic DNA was distributed in even portions. Profiled with immunoSEQ multiplex PCR; TCRdb holds only in-frame clones, not every one. The data show about 490,000 clones, roughly 80% seen once. The V segment lost 5 bases and the J segment 6 bases; nucleotides outside the gene matches: 10. Germline-derived CDR1 and CDR2 are SGHNT and YYREEE (reference sequence). The CDR3 is made up of 15 amino acids. The receptor was isolated from a woman aged 40 to 49 in good health. Some clones in this sample may be carry-over from other donors' samples. The sample was PBMCs. The V gene is TRBV5-4, the J gene TRBJ2-1, with 8 bases identical to TRBD2. CDR3 loop: CASSYRREVPNEQFF. CDR3 coding DNA: TGTGCCAGCAGTTACAGGCGGGAGGTTCCCAATGAGCAGTTCTTC.